These 28 T cell receptor beta chains share one sample of origin, sequenced in a study of shared clonotypes between healthy human individuals. Data came from immunoSEQ multiplex PCR; TCRdb stores just in-frame clones and leaves some out. The table includes about 1.1 million clones, 60% to 80% detected once. Input material: memory CD4+ T cells from PBMCs. Documented subset: CD45RA-negative fraction. The receptors stem from a young man in good health. Some clones in this sample may be carry-over from other donors' samples.

A word on this clone: A much larger clone lies one base from this, so it may be a read error. The same CDR3 arises from other DNA sequences in this sample as well. The rearrangement links TRBV11-2 to TRBJ1-1, with D unresolved. Germline values: CDR1 SGHAT, CDR2 FQNNGV. Trimming took off 3 bases at V and 1 base at J, with 3 bases between the two ends. The CDR3 spans 12 residues. The CDR3 protein is CASSLTNTEAFF. The CDR3, as DNA: TGTGCCAGCAGCTTGACGAACACTGAAGCTTTCTTT.

The rearrangement joins TRBV5-1 to TRBJ2-4; D unclear. The CDR3 runs to 16 residues. In germline, CDR1 is SGHRS, CDR2 YFSETQ. The V gene lost 0 bases and the J gene lost 1 base, with 11 bases spanning the gap. DNA of the CDR3: TGCGCCAGCAGCTTGGATGGGTTAGAGGCCAAAAACATTCAGTACTTC. Its protein is CASSLDGLEAKNIQYF. The whole variable domain, filled in from reference TRBV5-1 and TRBJ2-4, reads KAGVTQTPRYLIKTRGQQVTLSCSPISGHRSVSWYQQTPGQGLQFLFEYFSETQRNKGNFPGRFSGRQFSNSRSEMNVSTLELGDSALYLCASSLDGLEAKNIQYFGAGTRLSVL.

The genes are TRBV9 and TRBJ1-1; 10 nucleotides match TRBD1. This CDR3 region has 17 residues. Germline V gene lookup returns CDR1 SGDLS and CDR2 YYNGEE. Germline trimming cut 3 bases from V and 1 base from J; bases unmatched to any gene: 9. The CDR3 protein is CASSGGQGGRRNTEAFF. The CDR3 region has the DNA TGTGCCAGCAGCGGAGGACAGGGGGGTAGGAGGAACACTGAAGCTTTCTTT.

This rearrangement joins TRBV5-5 to TRBJ2-7, with 7 nucleotides matching TRBD2. Germline CDR1 and CDR2: SGHKS and YYEKEE (reference sequence). This CDR3 has 15 residues. J lost 2 bases, V lost 4 bases, and 9 bases had no gene match. CDR3 protein: CASSPRGRMAYEQYF. CDR3 sequence (DNA): TGTGCCAGCAGCCCCCGCGGGAGAATGGCCTACGAGCAGTACTTC.

CDR3 protein: CASRPTGTPLWEQYF. CDR3 nucleotide sequence: TGTGCCAGCAGACCCACCGGGACCCCCTTGTGGGAGCAGTACTTC. The V and J genes are TRBV6-5 and TRBJ2-7; D tentatively reads TRBD1 or TRBD2 (5 bases each). Trimming stripped 6 bases from V and 7 bases from J, with 22 bases between. CDR3 size: 15 residues. The germline gives CDR1 MNHEY, CDR2 SVGAGI.

The sample holds a few counts of this clone. The chain has TRBV30 and TRBJ1-6; no clear D. This CDR3 has 14 residues. CDR1 GTSNPN and CDR2 SVGIG come from the germline V gene (reference sequence). Trimming left V 3 bases short and J 5 bases short, with 11 bases between. CDR3 protein: CAWRPGNHNSPLHF. The CDR3 nucleotides read TGTGCCTGGAGGCCTGGGAACCATAATTCACCCCTCCACTTT.

This rearrangement joins TRBV6-6 to TRBJ1-1; D may be TRBD1 (5 bases). Germline V gives CDR1 MNHNY, CDR2 SVGAGI (reference sequence). Trimming took off 8 bases at V and 5 bases at J, with 12 bases between the two ends. The CDR3 consists of 12 residues. In DNA, the CDR3 is TGTGCCAGCGGGCACCGGGGGACTGAAGCTTTCTTT. Translating gives CASGHRGTEAFF.

This clone was seen a single time. The rearrangement joins TRBV29-1 to TRBJ2-2; D tentatively fits TRBD1 or TRBD2 (5 bases each). V was cut by 5 bases and J by 4 bases, with 14 bases left in between. The CDR3 covers 14 residues. Germline CDR1 reads SQVTM; CDR2 reads ANQGSEA. Written as DNA, the CDR3 is TGCAGCGTTATGTTAGAGGGGAGCACCGGGGAGCTGTTTTTT. The encoded protein is CSVMLEGSTGELFF.

The chain uses TRBV18 and TRBJ1-3; weak D call: TRBD1 (6 bases). Per germline, CDR1 KGHSH and CDR2 LQKENI. The length of the CDR3 is 17 residues. V was shortened by 5 bases and J by 0 bases, with 17 bases between the two germline ends. Written as DNA, the CDR3 is TGTGCCAGCTCATCCCGGACAGCGGTGGGCTCTGGAAACACCATATATTTT. The encoded protein is CASSSRTAVGSGNTIYF.

This chain uses TRBV18 with TRBJ1-1; TRBD1 agrees at 9 bases. CDR3 length: 13 amino acids. Germline V CDR1 and CDR2: KGHSH, LQKENI. Unmatched junction bases numbered 2, after V lost 5 bases and J lost 4 bases. CDR3 region: CASSSDRGTEAFF. The CDR3 region has the DNA TGTGCCAGCTCATCGGACAGGGGCACTGAAGCTTTCTTT. Full variable domain (outside the CDR3, taken from reference TRBV18 and TRBJ1-1): NAGVMQNPRHLVRRRGQEARLRCSPMKGHSHVYWYRQLPEEGLKFMVYLQKENIIDESGMPKERFSAEFPKEGPSILRIQQVVRGDSAAYFCASSSDRGTEAFFGQGTRLTVV.

This clone turned up a few times. The chain combines TRBV5-1 with TRBJ1-4; weak D call: TRBD1 (6 bases). In germline, CDR1 is SGHRS, CDR2 YFSETQ. Trimming took 5 bases from V and 4 from J, leaving 15 bases between them. The CDR3 is 15 residues long. For the CDR3, the DNA is TGCGCCAGCAGATGGTCCGGGACACTTAATGAAAAACTGTTTTTT. Translation: CASRWSGTLNEKLFF.

This chain connects TRBV4-1 to TRBJ2-7; TRBD1 might be the D (5 bases). The CDR3 is made up of 15 amino acids. Germline V lookup: CDR1 MGHRA, CDR2 YSYEKL. V gave up 4 bases and J gave up 3 bases, with 16 bases separating them. The CDR3 bases are TGCGCCAGCAGCCTTCAGGCGGCGCAGGGCTACGAGCAGTACTTC. As protein: CASSLQAAQGYEQYF.

This rearrangement joins TRBV18 to TRBJ2-2; D gene ambiguous. The CDR3 covers 13 residues. CDR1 is KGHSH, CDR2 LQKENI, per germline. V dropped 3 bases and J dropped 6 bases, with 8 bases sitting between them. DNA for the CDR3: TGTGCCAGCTCACCCCACGTATCCGGGGAGCTGTTTTTT. Translating gives CASSPHVSGELFF.

The chain uses TRBV18 and TRBJ2-7; D is ambiguous. The V gene's germline CDR1 is KGHSH and CDR2 LQKENI. Deletions cut 2 bases from V and 5 bases from J, with 16 bases between. The CDR3 length is 15 residues. The CDR3 nucleotides read TGTGCCAGCTCACCATCGGCCACTTCTCGTCACGAGCAGTACTTC. It codes for CASSPSATSRHEQYF.

With regard to this clone: This specimen includes other DNA sequences encoding the same CDR3. The chain recombines TRBV18 with TRBJ2-3; D gene unclear. This CDR3 region has 14 residues. Deletions cut 3 bases from V and 0 bases from J, with 7 bases between. The germline V gene has CDR1 KGHSH and CDR2 LQKENI. The CDR3 sequence is CASSPTPSTDTQYF. CDR3 nucleotides: TGTGCCAGCTCACCTACACCTAGCACAGATACGCAGTATTTT.

This clone was detected only once. The rearrangement joins TRBV2 to TRBJ2-7; tentatively, D is TRBD1 (6 bases). This CDR3 contains 15 residues. Looked up from germline, CDR1 is SNHLY and CDR2 is FYNNEI. Trimming removed 6 bases at V and 2 bases at J, with 17 bases between. CDR3 loop: CASSPTTGLAYEQYF. The CDR3 nucleotides read TGTGCCAGCAGCCCTACTACAGGGCTAGCCTACGAGCAGTACTTC.

V is TRBV7-2 and J is TRBJ1-3, with a possible D match to TRBD1 (6 bases). CDR1 and CDR2 (germline): SGHTA, FQGNSA. V lost 1 base and J 8 bases, leaving 12 bases between the germline ends. The CDR3 is 14 amino acids. The CDR3 DNA reads TGTGCCAGCAGCTTAGGAGACAGGCGGGACACCATATATTTT. It yields the protein CASSLGDRRDTIYF.

V usage is TRBV5-6 and J usage is TRBJ2-3; 9 bases align to TRBD1. V lost 4 bases and J lost 1; bases outside the gene matches: 1. The CDR3 consists of 14 residues. Germline CDR1 reads SGHDT; CDR2 reads YYEEEE. DNA of the CDR3: TGTGCCAGCAGCACAGGGGGCCGCACAGATACGCAGTATTTT. Its translation: CASSTGGRTDTQYF.

The chain recombines TRBV6-5 with TRBJ2-7; a possible D gene is TRBD2 (5 bases). Germline CDR1 MNHEY, CDR2 SVGAGI. The germline V and J ends were trimmed by 0 bases and 2 bases, with 11 bases remaining between them. The CDR3 covers 15 residues. CDR3 bases: TGTGCCAGCAGTTACTCAGCGGCCCGCACCTACGAGCAGTACTTC. Its protein is CASSYSAARTYEQYF.

Comments on this clone: A much larger clonotype is one base distant, so this may be a read error. The chain couples TRBV14 to TRBJ1-5; no clear D. The V gene's germline CDR1 is SGHDN and CDR2 FVKESK. Trimming left V 3 bases short and J 4 bases short, with 4 bases between. This CDR3 contains 12 residues. The CDR3 is CASSQNNQPQHF. The CDR3 DNA reads as TGTGCCAGCAGCCAGAATAATCAGCCCCAGCATTTT.

This clone was detected only a few times. The gene calls are TRBV7-6 and TRBJ1-5; D perhaps matches TRBD1 (5 bases). The CDR3 runs to 14 residues. The germline V gene encodes CDR1 SGHVS and CDR2 FNYEAQ. V was clipped by 5 bases and J by 6 bases, with 14 bases between them. DNA for the CDR3: TGTGCCAGCAGCCCCTGGGGGGGACCTCAGCCCCAGCATTTT. Its protein is CASSPWGGPQPQHF.

The chain uses TRBV2 and TRBJ1-2, with D perhaps TRBD1 (5 bases). The germline CDR1 and CDR2 sequences are SNHLY and FYNNEI. V was trimmed by 7 bases and J by 10 bases, leaving 16 bases between them. The CDR3 has 12 amino acids. The CDR3 here is CASKGGENFYTF. The CDR3, as DNA: TGTGCCAGCAAGGGAGGGGAGAACTTCTACACCTTC.

The V and J genes are TRBV7-2 and TRBJ2-7; D unresolved. The V gene's germline CDR1 is SGHTA and CDR2 FQGNSA. Deletions cut 5 bases from V and 0 bases from J, with 11 bases between. This CDR3 is 14 amino acids long. The CDR3 region is CASSPRASSYEQYF. DNA of the CDR3: TGTGCCAGCAGCCCCCGGGCGAGCTCCTACGAGCAGTACTTC.

A remark on this clone: This could be a read error, since a much larger clone is one nucleotide away. Distinct nucleotide sequences in the sample also encode this CDR3. The chain carries TRBV7-9 and TRBJ2-1; unclear D gene. Between the trimmed V and J ends, which lost 3 bases and 6 bases, there was a span of 6 bases. Germline V gives CDR1 SEHNR, CDR2 FQNEAQ (reference sequence). The CDR3 runs 12 residues. CDR3 coding DNA: TGTGCCAGCAGCTTGGCAAGCAATGAGCAGTTCTTC. It encodes CASSLASNEQFF.

This chain uses TRBV6-5 with TRBJ2-3; D uncertain. The germline CDR1 and CDR2 sequences are MNHEY and SVGAGI. The CDR3 runs 13 residues. Deletions cut 10 bases from V and 1 base from J, with 12 bases between. The chain's CDR3 is CATKVLGTDTQYF. DNA for the CDR3: TGTGCCACCAAAGTATTAGGCACAGATACGCAGTATTTT.

This clone has just a few counts. This chain connects TRBV5-1 to TRBJ2-6, with 8 nucleotides matching TRBD1. V lost 1 base to trimming and J lost 4 bases; unmatched junction nucleotides: 4. The CDR3 consists of 16 residues. Germline V gene data show CDR1 as SGHRS and CDR2 as YFSETQ. The CDR3 reads CASSLQGAAGANVLTF. Written as DNA, the CDR3 is TGCGCCAGCAGCTTGCAGGGGGCGGCAGGGGCCAACGTCCTGACTTTC.

As to this clone: This sample also contains other DNA sequences that code for the same CDR3. V is TRBV28 and J is TRBJ2-5; D is uncertain. From germline, CDR1 is MDHEN and CDR2 SYDVKM. Trimming cost V 2 bases and J 4 bases, with 5 bases left between them. This CDR3 spans 12 amino acids. The CDR3 is CASSLLRETQYF. The CDR3 DNA reads TGTGCCAGCAGTTTACTCCGAGAGACCCAGTACTTC.

This clone was detected a few times. This rearrangement joins TRBV6-5 to TRBJ2-7, with D perhaps TRBD1 or TRBD2 (5 bases each). The CDR3 covers 15 residues. V lost 6 bases and J lost 2, with 17 bases in between. The germline gives CDR1 MNHEY, CDR2 SVGAGI. CDR3 loop: CASSSPRDAAYEQYF. The DNA of the CDR3 is TGTGCCAGCAGCTCACCCCGGGACGCAGCCTACGAGCAGTACTTC.